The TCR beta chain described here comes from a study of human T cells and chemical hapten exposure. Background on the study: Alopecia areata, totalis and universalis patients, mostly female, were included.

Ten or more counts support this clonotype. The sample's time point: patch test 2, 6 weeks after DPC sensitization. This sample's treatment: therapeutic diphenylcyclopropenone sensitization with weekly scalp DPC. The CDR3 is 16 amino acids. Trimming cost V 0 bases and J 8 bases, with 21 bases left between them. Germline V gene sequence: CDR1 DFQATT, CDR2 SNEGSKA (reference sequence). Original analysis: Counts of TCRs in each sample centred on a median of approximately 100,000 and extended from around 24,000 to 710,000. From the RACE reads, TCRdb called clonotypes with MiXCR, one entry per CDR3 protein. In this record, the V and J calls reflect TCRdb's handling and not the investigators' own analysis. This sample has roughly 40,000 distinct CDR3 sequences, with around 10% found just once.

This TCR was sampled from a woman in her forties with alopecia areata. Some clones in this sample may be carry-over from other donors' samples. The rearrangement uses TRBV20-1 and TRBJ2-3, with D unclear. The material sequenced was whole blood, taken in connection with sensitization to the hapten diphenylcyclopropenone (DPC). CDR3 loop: CSARDYRYKDSGTQYF. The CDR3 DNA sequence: TGCAGTGCTAGAGATTATCGCTATAAAGATTCGGGTACGCAGTATTTT.